These 29 T cell receptor beta chains were sequenced from one sample in a study of human T cells and chemical hapten exposure. Time point here: patch test 1, 2 weeks after DPC sensitization. Sample treatment: therapeutic diphenylcyclopropenone sensitization with weekly scalp DPC. TCRdb fed the RACE reads into MiXCR, producing one record per CDR3 protein. The sample records around 300,000 distinct CDR3 sequences, around 7% being singletons. This specimen consisted of whole blood, obtained in connection with sensitization to the hapten diphenylcyclopropenone (DPC). The receptors come from a woman under 30 with alopecia areata. Some clones in this sample may be carry-over from other donors' samples.

V gene TRBV7-9 combines with J gene TRBJ2-3, with 7 bases fitting TRBD1. The CDR3 contains 19 residues. Trimming cost V 1 base and J 0 bases; bases outside gene matches: 13. Germline lookup yields CDR1 SEHNR and CDR2 FQNEAQ (reference sequence). Here the CDR3 DNA reads TGTGCCAGCAGCTTAGGAACCAAAAGATCGACAGGGAGCACAGATACGCAGTATTTT. The encoded protein is CASSLGTKRSTGSTDTQYF. Supplemented by reference TRBV7-9 and TRBJ2-3, the full variable domain reads DTGVSQNPRHKITKRGQNVTFRCDPISEHNRLYWYRQTLGQGPEFLTYFQNEAQLEKSRLLSDRFSAERPKGSFSTLEIQRTEQGDSAMYLCASSLGTKRSTGSTDTQYFGPGTRLTVL.

This clonotype has ten or more counts. The V gene is TRBV4-2, the J gene TRBJ2-7, with 9 bases identical to TRBD1. The CDR3 totals 16 residues. Trimming at V came to 4 bases and at J to 2 bases, leaving 9 bases not matched to a gene. The V gene's germline CDR1 is LGHNA and CDR2 YNFKEQ. CDR3 in amino acids: CASSPPLDRGTYEQYF. The CDR3 bases are TGTGCCAGCAGCCCCCCCCTCGACAGGGGGACCTACGAGCAGTACTTC.

The chain recombines TRBV7-2 with TRBJ1-5; 9 bases align to TRBD1. V lost 1 base to trimming and J lost 4 bases; unmatched junction nucleotides: 8. This CDR3 contains 17 residues. Germline V lookup: CDR1 SGHTA, CDR2 FQGNSA. The DNA for the CDR3 is TGTGCCAGCAGCTTAGATGAGACAGGGGGATGGAATCAGCCCCAGCATTTT. Translated, it gives CASSLDETGGWNQPQHF.

A few counts support this clonotype. The genes are TRBV5-1 and TRBJ2-5; possibly TRBD2 for D (5 bases). V lost 6 bases and J lost 4, with 10 bases in between. The CDR3 has 12 amino acids. CDR1 is SGHRS, CDR2 YFSETQ, per germline. Here the CDR3 DNA reads TGCGCCAGCACCCGGGATTCAGAGACCCAGTACTTC. This encodes CASTRDSETQYF.

This clonotype has just a few counts. The V call is TRBV7-8, the J call TRBJ2-5, with 7 bases matching TRBD1. The germline V gene has CDR1 SGHVS and CDR2 FQNEAQ. The CDR3 covers 14 residues. The J segment lost 4 bases and the V segment lost 3 bases, leaving 5 bases of the junction unmatched. CDR3 in DNA: TGTGCCAGCAGCTTCCGGACAGGAGTAGAGACCCAGTACTTC. Encoded protein: CASSFRTGVETQYF.

This clonotype was picked up a small number of times. The gene calls are TRBV6-2 or TRBV6-3 and TRBJ2-1; possible D gene TRBD2, 5 bases. The CDR3 runs to 12 residues. From germline, CDR1 is MNHEY and CDR2 SVGEGT. Between the trimmed V and J ends, which lost 8 bases and 7 bases, there was a span of 12 bases. The CDR3 bases are TGTGCCAGCGAGGGCCATGGGAATGAGCAGTTCTTC. Its translation: CASEGHGNEQFF.

The chain links TRBV12-5 to TRBJ1-5, with no clear D. The CDR3 totals 16 residues. V dropped 0 bases and J dropped 0 bases, with 9 bases sitting between them. Germline lookup yields CDR1 LGHNT and CDR2 FRNRAP. The CDR3 nucleotides read TGTGCTAGTGGTTTGGTACTGTCGGGTAGCAATCAGCCCCAGCATTTT. Translated: CASGLVLSGSNQPQHF.

Only a few counts were recorded for this clonotype. This chain joins TRBV6-5 and TRBJ1-5; D unresolved. CDR3 length: 16 residues. Germline loops: CDR1 MNHEY, CDR2 SVGAGI. Trimming pared 4 bases from V and 1 base from J, leaving 14 bases between. CDR3 coding DNA: TGTGCCAGCAGTTCACGACCTCCCAGGAGCAATCAGCCCCAGCATTTT. Translating it yields CASSSRPPRSNQPQHF.

This clonotype was detected a few times. This chain connects TRBV5-1 to TRBJ1-5; D is undetermined. The ends were cut back, 3 bases at V and 0 bases at J, with 7 bases in the middle. Per the germline V gene, CDR1 is SGHRS and CDR2 is YFSETQ. This CDR3 is built from 14 residues. The CDR3 DNA reads as TGCGCCAGCAGCTCGGACGGTAGCAATCAGCCCCAGCATTTT. It encodes CASSSDGSNQPQHF.

The V gene is TRBV10-3, the J gene TRBJ1-1; weak D call: TRBD1 (6 bases). V was pared by 6 bases and J by 7 bases, with 9 bases between. Germline CDR1 reads ENHRY; CDR2 reads SYGVKD. The CDR3 is 11 amino acids. The DNA for the CDR3 is TGTGCCATCAGAGGACAGAATGAAGCTTTCTTT. Translation gives CAIRGQNEAFF.

This clonotype has only a few counts. J is TRBJ1-1 and V is TRBV5-1, with D maybe TRBD1 (5 bases). V shed 1 base and J shed 7 bases, with 11 bases lying between them. Per germline, CDR1 SGHRS and CDR2 YFSETQ. The CDR3 length is 13 residues. CDR3 region: CASSLYWDGEAFF. The CDR3 nucleotides read TGCGCCAGCAGCTTGTATTGGGACGGTGAAGCTTTCTTT.

This clonotype was observed a handful of times. This rearrangement joins TRBV12-3 or TRBV12-4 to TRBJ1-2; no clear D gene. The V end lost 0 bases, the J end lost 4 bases, and 6 bases lay between the germline ends. The CDR3 is 13 amino acids. The CDR3 DNA is TGTGCCAGCAGTTTAGCGAACAGCTATGGCTACACCTTC. Translated: CASSLANSYGYTF.

This clonotype appeared a few times. The V and J genes are TRBV4-2 and TRBJ2-6; TRBD2 might be the D (5 bases). The V end was cut by 4 bases, the J end by 2 bases, with 15 bases between. This CDR3 is 17 amino acids long. The germline V gene has CDR1 LGHNA and CDR2 YNFKEQ. As DNA, the CDR3 is TGTGCCAGCAGCCTACGGACTTTCGGCGCTGGGGCCAACGTCCTGACTTTC. This sequence encodes CASSLRTFGAGANVLTF.

This clonotype was observed a handful of times. The J gene is TRBJ2-1, the V gene TRBV6-2 or TRBV6-3, with D perhaps being TRBD1 or TRBD2 (6 bases each). The length of the CDR3 is 18 residues. Germline V gene lookup returns CDR1 MNHEY and CDR2 SVGEGT. V shed 2 bases and J shed 2 bases, with 19 bases lying between them. CDR3 amino acids: CASSYGGSRGAAYNEQFF. In DNA form, the CDR3 reads TGTGCCAGCAGTTACGGGGGATCGAGGGGGGCAGCCTACAATGAGCAGTTCTTC.

CDR3: CASSQPPGGARQPQHF. The CDR3, as DNA: TGCGCCAGCAGCCAACCCCCCGGGGGCGCCCGGCAGCCCCAGCATTTT. This chain connects TRBV4-1 to TRBJ1-5; D possibly corresponds to TRBD1 (6 bases). V shed 2 bases and J shed 7 bases, with 18 bases lying between them. From germline, CDR1 is MGHRA and CDR2 YSYEKL. This CDR3 comprises 16 residues.

V usage is TRBV7-6 and J usage is TRBJ1-1, with no clear D. The CDR3 runs 12 residues. Trimming took 5 bases from V and 7 from J, leaving 11 bases between them. Germline lookup yields CDR1 SGHVS and CDR2 FNYEAQ. The CDR3 DNA follows: TGTGCCAGCAGCCCCCGGGAGGGTGAAGCTTTCTTT. Its translation: CASSPREGEAFF.

This clonotype has a handful of counts. The rearrangement uses TRBV6-5 and TRBJ1-1; a possible D gene is TRBD1 (5 bases). Germline CDR1 is MNHEY and CDR2 is SVGAGI. Trimming shortened V by 6 bases and J by 3 bases, and 17 bases separated the two germline ends. The CDR3 spans 15 residues. Here the CDR3 DNA reads TGTGCCAGCAGCTCCCCGGGGGGAAGGGACACTGAAGCTTTCTTT. Its protein product is CASSSPGGRDTEAFF.

The chain joins TRBV6-5 to TRBJ1-3, with TRBD1 matching over 7 bases. This CDR3 comprises 17 residues. From germline, CDR1 is MNHEY and CDR2 SVGAGI. The V and J ends lost 2 bases and 0 bases, in that order; junction bases with no gene match: 7. This CDR3 reads CASSYRGQLFSGNTIYF. Here the CDR3 DNA reads TGTGCCAGCAGTTACAGGGGACAGCTGTTCTCTGGAAACACCATATATTTT.

At least ten counts were recorded for this clonotype. The V gene is TRBV6-2 or TRBV6-3, the J gene TRBJ1-1; tentative D call: TRBD1 (6 bases). The V end lost 4 bases, the J end lost 1 base, and 10 bases lay between the germline ends. The CDR3 spans 14 residues. Looked up from germline, CDR1 is MNHEY and CDR2 is SVGEGT. This CDR3 reads CASSSGTTNTEAFF. CDR3 DNA: TGTGCCAGCAGTTCCGGGACAACGAACACTGAAGCTTTCTTT.

This clonotype appeared a few times. This chain connects TRBV5-1 to TRBJ1-1; perhaps TRBD1 as D (5 bases). Between the trimmed V and J ends, which lost 1 base and 6 bases, there was a span of 13 bases. Germline values: CDR1 SGHRS, CDR2 YFSETQ. This CDR3 comprises 14 residues. CDR3 protein: CASSLYGGSAEAFF. The CDR3 DNA sequence: TGCGCCAGCAGCTTGTATGGGGGTAGCGCTGAAGCTTTCTTT.

This clonotype was seen a handful of times. This rearrangement joins TRBV6-2 or TRBV6-3 to TRBJ2-1; possibly TRBD2 for D (5 bases). V gave up 6 bases and J gave up 0 bases, with 15 bases separating them. Germline lookup yields CDR1 MNHEY and CDR2 SVGEGT. The CDR3 loop spans 16 amino acids. CDR3 sequence (DNA): TGTGCCAGCAGCCCGCCGGGGTATATCTCCTACAATGAGCAGTTCTTC. Translated, it gives CASSPPGYISYNEQFF.

This clonotype was observed a handful of times. The rearrangement links TRBV20-1 to TRBJ1-6, with D unresolved. Germline V gene data show CDR1 as DFQATT and CDR2 as SNEGSKA (reference sequence). This CDR3 is built from 15 residues. V lost 0 bases and J lost 6, with 12 bases in between. CDR3 in DNA: TGCAGTGCTAGAGATGTGGAGGCTCTTAATTCACCCCTCCACTTT. It encodes CSARDVEALNSPLHF.

The chain employs TRBV7-6 and TRBJ2-7; D unresolved. Deletions cut 1 base from V and 0 bases from J, with 10 bases between. This CDR3 has 15 residues. Germline CDR1 SGHVS, CDR2 FNYEAQ. The CDR3 spells CASSLGHSHSYEQYF. DNA for the CDR3: TGTGCCAGCAGCTTAGGGCACTCGCACTCCTACGAGCAGTACTTC.

This clonotype was picked up a small number of times. V and J are TRBV5-6 and TRBJ2-7; 7 bases fit TRBD1. CDR1 and CDR2 from the germline V gene are SGHDT and YYEEEE. V shed 0 bases, J shed 3 bases, and the junction held 3 bases outside the gene matches. The CDR3 is 14 amino acids. The CDR3 region has the DNA TGTGCCAGCAGCTTGGGGGGGACAGTCTACGAGCAGTACTTC. Translating it yields CASSLGGTVYEQYF.

This clonotype was seen a few times. CDR3 bases: TGTGCCAGCAGTGAGTTTACAGCTAACACTGAAGCTTTCTTT. Translated: CASSEFTANTEAFF. This sequence joins TRBV25-1 and TRBJ1-1; the D is unclear. Looked up from germline, CDR1 is MGHDK and CDR2 is SYGVNS. V was cut by 3 bases and J by 2 bases, with 10 bases left in between. The CDR3 sequence is 14 residues long.

This clonotype appeared a few times. The V call is TRBV12-5, the J call TRBJ2-3; D could derive from TRBD1 or TRBD2 (5 bases each). Per the germline V gene, CDR1 is LGHNT and CDR2 is FRNRAP. CDR3 length equals 15 residues. V dropped 0 bases and J dropped 4 bases, with 11 bases sitting between them. In nucleotides, the CDR3 is TGTGCTAGTGGTTTGGTATTAAGAGGGGCAGATACGCAGTATTTT. This encodes CASGLVLRGADTQYF. Complete variable domain (other parts from reference TRBV12-5 and TRBJ2-3): DARVTQTPRHKVTEMGQEVTMRCQPILGHNTVFWYRQTMMQGLELLAYFRNRAPLDDSGMPKDRFSAEMPDATLATLKIQPSEPRDSAVYFCASGLVLRGADTQYFGPGTRLTVL.

A single count supports this clonotype. This may be a read error: a much more frequent sequence differs by one nucleotide. The chain couples TRBV12-3 or TRBV12-4 to TRBJ2-5, with 12 bases identical to TRBD2. The CDR3 loop spans 15 amino acids. The CDR3 nucleotides read TGTGCCGGCAGAGGACTAGCGGGGCCCGGAGAGACCCAGTACTTC. It codes for CAGRGLAGPGETQYF.

Ten or more counts support this clonotype. In nucleotides, the CDR3 is TGTGCCATCAGGGAGAACAGGGAAGCTTTCTTT. Its translation: CAIRENREAFF. This chain links TRBV10-3 with TRBJ1-1; TRBD1 might be the D (5 bases). V was clipped by 6 bases and J by 8 bases, with 10 bases between them. The CDR3 is made up of 11 amino acids. Germline V gene data show CDR1 as ENHRY and CDR2 as SYGVKD.

The chain combines TRBV6-6 with TRBJ1-6; D is undetermined. V was pared by 2 bases and J by 9 bases, with 5 bases between. Germline assignment: CDR1 MNHNY and CDR2 SVGAGI (reference sequence). CDR3 size: 12 residues. CDR3 loop: CASSYGVSPLHF. The DNA for the CDR3 is TGTGCCAGCAGTTACGGGGTTTCACCCCTCCACTTT.